This TCR beta chain was profiled in a study of blood T cell repertoires in COVID-19. About the study: Samples of COVID-19 (acute and convalescent) were obtained from the United States, Italy and Spain.

V was trimmed by 6 bases and J by 3 bases, leaving 17 bases between them. Germline CDR1 is MNHEY and CDR2 is SMNVEV (reference sequence). CDR3 length: 15 amino acids. In the authors' workflow: Reference gene primer amplification gave nucleated cell count estimates. The method was immunoSEQ multiplex PCR; TCRdb's version includes in-frame clones alone and lacks a portion of them. V, J and clone size are those of that table, while D and trimming were read from the DNA. The sample has a few hundred thousand clones, around 85% seen once; the top ten hold 6% to 9%. The chain employs TRBV27 and TRBJ1-1; D is undetermined. This clonotype was obtained from a human donor in a cohort sampled during active COVID-19. Sequenced sample: peripheral blood. CDR3 bases: TGTGCCAGCAGGGTCGGTGGTCTTATGGACACTGAAGCTTTCTTT. Encoded protein: CASRVGGLMDTEAFF.